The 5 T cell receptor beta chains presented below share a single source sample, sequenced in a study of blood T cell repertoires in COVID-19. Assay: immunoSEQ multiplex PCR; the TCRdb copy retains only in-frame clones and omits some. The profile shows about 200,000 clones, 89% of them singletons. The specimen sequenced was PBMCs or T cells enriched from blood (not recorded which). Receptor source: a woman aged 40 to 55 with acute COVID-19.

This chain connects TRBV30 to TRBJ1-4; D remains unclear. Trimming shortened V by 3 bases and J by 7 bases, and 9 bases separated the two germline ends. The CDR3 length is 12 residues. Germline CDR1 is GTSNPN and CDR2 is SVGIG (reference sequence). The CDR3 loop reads CAWRGDGEKLFF. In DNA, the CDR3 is TGTGCCTGGAGGGGAGACGGTGAAAAACTGTTTTTT.

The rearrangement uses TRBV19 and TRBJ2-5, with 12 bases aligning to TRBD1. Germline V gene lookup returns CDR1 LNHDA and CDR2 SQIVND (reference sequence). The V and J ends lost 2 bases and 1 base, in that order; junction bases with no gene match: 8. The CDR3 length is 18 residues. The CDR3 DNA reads TGTGCCAGTAGTATAACCTTTCGGGACAGGGGGCCCCAAGAGACCCAGTACTTC. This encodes CASSITFRDRGPQETQYF.

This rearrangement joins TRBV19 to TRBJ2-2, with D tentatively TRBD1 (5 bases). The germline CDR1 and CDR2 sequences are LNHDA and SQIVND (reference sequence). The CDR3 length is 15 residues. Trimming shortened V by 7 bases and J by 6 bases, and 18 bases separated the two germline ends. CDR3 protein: CASKGSDMRPGELFF. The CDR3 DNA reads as TGTGCCAGTAAGGGGTCTGATATGCGTCCCGGGGAGCTGTTTTTT.

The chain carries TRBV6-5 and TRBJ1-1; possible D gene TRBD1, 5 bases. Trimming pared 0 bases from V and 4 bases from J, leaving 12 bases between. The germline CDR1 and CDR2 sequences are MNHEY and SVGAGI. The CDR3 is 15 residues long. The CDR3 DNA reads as TGTGCCAGCAGTTACTCGATTGCGGGGGTCACTGAAGCTTTCTTT. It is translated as CASSYSIAGVTEAFF.

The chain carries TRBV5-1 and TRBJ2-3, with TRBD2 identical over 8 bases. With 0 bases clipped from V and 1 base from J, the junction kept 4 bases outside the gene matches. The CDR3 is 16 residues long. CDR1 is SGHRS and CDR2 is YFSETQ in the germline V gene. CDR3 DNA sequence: TGCGCCAGCAGCTTGGGCTCGCGGGGGGGCACAGATACGCAGTATTTT. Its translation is CASSLGSRGGTDTQYF.